These T cell receptor beta chains were read from a single sample in a study of T cell clones after liver transplantation. Profiling relied on immunoSEQ multiplex PCR, and the TCRdb table lists in-frame clones only, not all of them. The repertoire holds some 45,000 clones, with just over 85% as singletons. The specimen was CD4+ T cells from blood, collected 24 months after liver transplant. These receptors were taken from a human patient who received a liver transplant. Some T cells may arise from the graft donor. The CDR3 runs from the conserved cysteine through the conserved F or W. The D gene is left open where the match is weak. A clone size is listed for some rows: how often the clone was seen (once, few, many), or a class if it is expanded.

V	J	size	D	CDR3	DNA
TRBV7-9	TRBJ1-6	.	.	CASSFLGGGGPAGSPLHF	TGTGCCAGCAGCTTCCTTGGTGGAGGGGGGCCTGCGGGTTCACCCCTCCACTTT
TRBV6-1	TRBJ1-2	.	.	CASSERGGRDGYTF	TGTGCCAGCAGTGAAAGGGGGGGACGTGATGGCTACACCTTC
TRBV28	TRBJ2-7	.	TRBD2	CASSLNPLLSGRVYEQYF	TGTGCCAGCAGTTTAAACCCCCTGTTAAGCGGGAGGGTCTACGAGCAGTACTTC
TRBV25-1	TRBJ1-1	.	.	CASSDAGTRTEAFF	TGTGCCAGCAGTGACGCGGGGACCCGCACTGAAGCTTTCTTT
TRBV5-4	TRBJ1-4	.	.	CASSLNHEKLFF	TGTGCCAGCAGCCTTAACCATGAAAAACTGTTTTTT
TRBV28	TRBJ2-7	.	.	CASSFFSEQYF	TGTGCCAGCAGTTTTTTTTCCGAGCAGTACTTC
TRBV14	TRBJ2-3	.	TRBD2	CASSRTSGRSTDTQYF	TGTGCCAGCAGCCGGACTAGCGGGAGGAGCACAGATACGCAGTATTTT
TRBV5-1	TRBJ2-2	medium-sized	TRBD1	CASSWETTGITGELFF	TGCGCCAGCAGCTGGGAAACGACAGGGATCACCGGGGAGCTGTTTTTT
TRBV4-2	TRBJ1-3	.	.	CASGEGSGSGNTIYF	TGTGCCAGCGGGGAGGGAAGCGGCTCTGGAAACACCATATATTTT
TRBV14	TRBJ1-2	.	.	CASSQPGSPAYGYTF	TGTGCCAGCAGCCAACCGGGATCACCAGCCTATGGCTACACCTTC
TRBV27	TRBJ1-2	.	.	CATTAGQDRGYTF	TGTGCTACAACGGCCGGGCAGGACCGCGGCTACACCTTC
TRBV18	TRBJ2-1	.	TRBD1	CASSPPPDRRPYNEQFF	TGTGCCAGCTCACCCCCCCCGGACAGGCGTCCGTACAATGAGCAGTTCTTC
TRBV7-9	TRBJ2-7	.	.	CASSSPSGAYEQYF	TGTGCCAGCAGCTCCCCCAGCGGAGCTTACGAGCAGTACTTC
TRBV4-2	TRBJ1-1	medium-sized	TRBD1	CASSQVGQGTIEAFF	TGTGCCAGCAGCCAAGTGGGACAGGGGACCATTGAAGCTTTCTTT
TRBV10-3	TRBJ2-3	.	TRBD2	CAISVGAAGGADTQYF	TGTGCCATCAGTGTTGGGGCGGCGGGGGGCGCAGATACGCAGTATTTT
TRBV27	TRBJ2-2	.	TRBD1	CASSLTGQGLLLGTAGELFF	TGTGCCAGCAGTCTAACTGGACAGGGCCTTCTTCTAGGGACGGCCGGGGAGCTGTTTTTT
TRBV27	TRBJ1-2	.	TRBD1	CASGHRWRQGNYGYTF	TGTGCCAGCGGTCACCGGTGGCGACAGGGAAACTATGGCTACACCTTC
TRBV11-3	TRBJ2-1	.	TRBD2	CASSLRGPTSGTYNEQFF	TGTGCCAGCAGCCTAAGGGGTCCGACTAGCGGGACGTACAATGAGCAGTTCTTC
TRBV28	TRBJ2-3	few	TRBD1	CASSTAGGGTDTQYF	TGTGCCAGCAGTACGGCAGGGGGCGGAACAGATACGCAGTATTTT
TRBV19	TRBJ1-2	.	.	CASSLQGGYGYTF	TGTGCCAGTAGTCTGCAGGGAGGATATGGCTACACCTTC
TRBV15	TRBJ2-3	.	.	CATSPAVDTQYF	TGTGCCACCAGCCCAGCTGTAGATACGCAGTATTTT
TRBV19	TRBJ1-4	.	.	CASTPWGPTNEKLFF	TGTGCCAGTACCCCGTGGGGGCCTACTAATGAAAAACTGTTTTTT
TRBV6-1	TRBJ1-1	once	.	CASNPGNTEAFF	TGTGCCAGCAACCCAGGGAACACTGAAGCTTTCTTT
TRBV27	TRBJ1-5	.	.	CASGESRRSNRRYQPQHF	TGTGCCAGTGGGGAGTCTCGGCGGAGTAACCGCCGCTATCAGCCCCAGCATTTT
TRBV13	TRBJ1-2	.	.	CASRQFRNNGYTF	TGTGCCAGCAGACAATTCCGGAACAATGGCTACACCTTC
TRBV14	TRBJ1-1	.	.	CASSQGTRKNTEAFF	TGTGCCAGCAGCCAGGGGACTCGGAAGAACACTGAAGCTTTCTTT
TRBV7-2	TRBJ2-3	.	.	CASSPHPSSDTQYF	TGTGCCAGCAGCCCCCATCCCAGCTCAGATACGCAGTATTTT
TRBV29-1	TRBJ2-1	.	.	CSVPGAGEGAQFF	TGCAGCGTTCCGGGGGCGGGAGAGGGGGCGCAGTTCTTC
TRBV7-7	TRBJ1-3	.	.	CASSLDTGSGNTIYF	TGTGCCAGCAGCTTAGATACCGGATCTGGAAACACCATATATTTT
TRBV30	TRBJ2-7	.	.	CAWRGAFYEQYF	TGTGCCTGGAGAGGGGCGTTCTACGAGCAGTACTTC
TRBV7-3	TRBJ2-3	.	.	CASSLRWSDTQYF	TGTGCCAGCAGCTTACGCTGGTCAGATACGCAGTATTTT
TRBV6-5	TRBJ2-3	.	.	CASSTRRPDTQYF	TGTGCCAGCAGTACCCGACGGCCTGATACGCAGTATTTT
TRBV19	TRBJ2-5	.	.	CASSIRWRGHLQETQYF	TGTGCCAGTAGTATCAGGTGGAGGGGGCACTTACAAGAGACCCAGTACTTC
TRBV28	TRBJ1-2	few	TRBD1	CASSRQGNYGYTF	TGTGCCAGCAGTCGACAGGGGAACTATGGCTACACCTTC
TRBV7-2	TRBJ1-1	.	TRBD1	CASSERTGGGNTEAFF	TGTGCCAGCAGCGAAAGGACAGGGGGTGGGAACACTGAAGCTTTCTTT
TRBV28	TRBJ1-1	.	.	CATVTANTEAFF	TGTGCCACCGTGACAGCGAACACTGAAGCTTTCTTT
TRBV28	TRBJ1-4	.	.	CASSLSSRNEKLFF	TGTGCCAGCAGTTTATCAAGTCGAAATGAAAAACTGTTTTTT
TRBV6-4	TRBJ1-6	.	.	CASSEIGGNSPLHF	TGTGCCAGCAGTGAGATAGGGGGGAATTCACCCCTCCACTTT
TRBV7-2	TRBJ2-2	.	TRBD2	CASSLAPGGIVTGELFF	TGTGCCAGCAGCTTAGCCCCGGGGGGAATTGTAACCGGGGAGCTGTTTTTT
TRBV18	TRBJ2-3	once	.	CASSPLPGEDTQYF	TGTGCCAGCTCACCACTGCCCGGCGAGGATACGCAGTATTTT
TRBV7-8	TRBJ2-5	once	.	CASSLDQETQYF	TGTGCCAGCAGCCTGGATCAAGAGACCCAGTACTTC
TRBV7-6	TRBJ1-1	.	.	CASTPAARNTEAFF	TGTGCCAGCACCCCCGCCGCTAGGAACACTGAAGCTTTCTTT
TRBV7-9	TRBJ2-5	.	.	CASSLREYQETQYF	TGTGCCAGCAGCTTAAGGGAGTACCAAGAGACCCAGTACTTC
TRBV14	TRBJ1-3	.	.	CASSHRASSGNTIYF	TGTGCCAGCAGCCATAGAGCGAGCTCTGGAAACACCATATATTTT
TRBV7-3	TRBJ2-1	.	TRBD2	CASSPSLLAGRNNEQFF	TGTGCCAGCAGCCCCTCTTTACTAGCGGGGAGAAACAATGAGCAGTTCTTC
TRBV21-1	TRBJ1-4	.	.	CARKTGYSNEKLFF	TGTGCCAGAAAGACAGGCTACTCTAATGAAAAACTGTTTTTT
TRBV4-2	TRBJ1-2	.	.	CASSQEGGRAGNYGYTF	TGTGCCAGCAGCCAAGAGGGGGGCAGGGCAGGGAACTATGGCTACACCTTC
TRBV18	TRBJ2-3	once	TRBD1	CASSPLARRTGRQGSTDTQYF	TGTGCCAGCTCACCACTAGCCCGTCGGACAGGGCGACAAGGTAGCACAGATACGCAGTATTTT
TRBV7-7	TRBJ1-1	once	.	CASSPTVNTEAFF	TGTGCCAGCAGCCCCACGGTGAACACTGAAGCTTTCTTT
TRBV6-6	TRBJ1-2	.	.	CASSYSTGTYGYTF	TGTGCCAGCAGTTACTCGACGGGGACCTATGGCTACACCTTC
TRBV5-1	TRBJ2-5	once	.	CASSLQGNQETQYF	TGCGCCAGCAGCCTTCAGGGAAACCAAGAGACCCAGTACTTC
TRBV2	TRBJ1-3	.	.	CASSASRNTIYF	TGTGCCAGCAGTGCATCCAGAAACACCATATATTTT
TRBV5-1	TRBJ2-1	.	.	CASKPGTSYNEQFF	TGCGCCAGCAAGCCGGGAACCTCCTACAATGAGCAGTTCTTC